The 24 T cell receptor beta chains reported below all come from one sample, sequenced in a study of shared T cell receptors in the human thymus (dated by TCRdb to the early 2020s). The library was built by means of the immunoSEQ multiplex PCR assay. Drawn from immuneACCESS, this table holds only the in-frame rearrangements with V and J called that TCRdb kept. Clones are partly lost; checked studies trace under half to an unresolved V gene and leave the rest unexplained. The sample table contains around 730,000 clones; only one count was recorded for roughly 88% of them. Of the sample, more than 0.01% is held by the ten largest clones. Separately, the same data were catalogued under a study of human thymus T cells.

The material sequenced was thymocytes. These receptor sequences come from a girl less than two years old with a congenital heart defect. Donor details come from another sample of the same person, matched by shared clones.

This chain uses TRBV5-1 with TRBJ2-2; 7 bases are shared with TRBD2. The CDR3 covers 19 residues. Losses at the gene ends were 0 bases for V and 2 bases for J; bases not matched to a gene: 13. Germline V gene data show CDR1 as SGHRS and CDR2 as YFSETQ. In DNA, the CDR3 is TGCGCCAGCAGCTTGGTGGGGAGGGCTCGCGTGGGAAACACCGGGGAGCTGTTTTTT. Protein: CASSLVGRARVGNTGELFF. Full variable domain (outside the CDR3, taken from reference TRBV5-1 and TRBJ2-2): KAGVTQTPRYLIKTRGQQVTLSCSPISGHRSVSWYQQTPGQGLQFLFEYFSETQRNKGNFPGRFSGRQFSNSRSEMNVSTLELGDSALYLCASSLVGRARVGNTGELFFGEGSRLTVL.

The chain couples TRBV9 to TRBJ1-1, with D perhaps matching TRBD1 (5 bases). There are 13 residues in the CDR3. V was cut by 4 bases and J by 6 bases, with 13 bases left in between. Germline V gene lookup returns CDR1 SGDLS and CDR2 YYNGEE. Here the CDR3 reads CASSTGGEAEAFF. The CDR3 DNA follows: TGTGCCAGCAGCACAGGAGGGGAGGCTGAAGCTTTCTTT.

This clone was seen once. The V call is TRBV2, the J call TRBJ1-5; TRBD1 agrees at 7 bases. Germline V gives CDR1 SNHLY, CDR2 FYNNEI. The CDR3 has 16 residues. J gave up 4 bases and V 7 bases, and 13 bases lay outside the gene matches. CDR3: CASTKYGAGGNQPQHF. CDR3 bases: TGTGCCAGCACCAAATATGGGGCAGGGGGAAATCAGCCCCAGCATTTT.

The chain couples TRBV28 to TRBJ2-5, with 8 positions matching TRBD1. V shed 4 bases, J shed 4 bases, and the junction held 14 bases outside the gene matches. The CDR3 spans 17 residues. CDR1 is MDHEN, CDR2 SYDVKM, per germline. The CDR3: CASSSNRTGGSGETQYF. CDR3 in DNA: TGTGCCAGCAGTTCTAATCGCACAGGGGGTTCGGGAGAGACCCAGTACTTC.

This chain uses TRBV5-1 with TRBJ1-2, with a possible D match to TRBD1 (6 bases). V gave up 4 bases and J gave up 8 bases, with 21 bases separating them. This CDR3 spans 15 amino acids. CDR1 SGHRS and CDR2 YFSETQ come from the germline V gene. The CDR3, as DNA: TGCGCCAGCAGCAAACCCGGACAGTTAACGGGAGGCTACACCTTC. This codes for CASSKPGQLTGGYTF.

This chain joins TRBV9 and TRBJ1-1, with 7 bases matching TRBD1. Germline CDR1 reads SGDLS; CDR2 reads YYNGEE. V lost 3 bases and J lost 3; bases outside the gene matches: 5. CDR3 size: 14 residues. CDR3 nucleotides: TGTGCCAGCAGCGGTGACAGGGAGGACACTGAAGCTTTCTTT. Residues: CASSGDREDTEAFF. Together with reference TRBV9 and TRBJ1-1, the CDR3 gives the full variable domain: DSGVTQTPKHLITATGQRVTLRCSPRSGDLSVYWYQQSLDQGLQFLIQYYNGEERAKGNILERFSAQQFPDLHSELNLSSLELGDSALYFCASSGDREDTEAFFGQGTRLTVV.

The V and J genes are TRBV10-1 and TRBJ1-5; TRBD1 matches 8 bases. CDR3 length equals 17 residues. The V segment lost 6 bases and the J segment 5 bases; nucleotides outside the gene matches: 15. Germline loops: CDR1 WNHNN, CDR2 SYGVQD (reference sequence). The CDR3 sequence: CASRDLWDRLLHQPQHF. The CDR3 nucleotides read TGCGCCAGCAGGGACTTATGGGACAGGTTATTACATCAGCCCCAGCATTTT.

This clone was observed a handful of times. The chain recombines TRBV6-4 with TRBJ1-3; 9 nucleotides line up with TRBD1. In germline, CDR1 is MRHNA, CDR2 SNTAGT. V was clipped by 5 bases and J by 4 bases; unmatched bases: 12. CDR3 length equals 17 residues. CDR3 bases: TGTGCCAGCAGTTTAAGAGCCGGGACAGGGACCGGAAACACCATATATTTT. This sequence encodes CASSLRAGTGTGNTIYF.

The CDR3 protein is CASRTSGGLDGGVGELFF. CDR3 bases: TGCGCCAGCCGGACTAGCGGGGGCCTCGATGGGGGTGTCGGGGAGCTGTTTTTT. The J gene is TRBJ2-2, the V gene TRBV4-3, with TRBD2 identical over 13 bases. Per germline, CDR1 LGHNA and CDR2 YSLEER. This CDR3 has 18 residues. The V gene end was trimmed by 8 bases and the J gene end by 7 bases; junction bases not matched to a gene: 16.

J is TRBJ1-2 and V is TRBV10-3; 10 nucleotides align to TRBD1. The CDR3 contains 19 residues. Germline V gene lookup returns CDR1 ENHRY and CDR2 SYGVKD. V lost 2 bases and J lost 6; bases outside the gene matches: 18. The DNA of the CDR3 is TGTGCCATCAGTGAGCCGTCCAAGGACAGGGGGGAATATGCGGATGGCTACACCTTC. Amino acids: CAISEPSKDRGEYADGYTF.

The chain employs TRBV2 and TRBJ1-2; perhaps TRBD1 as D (6 bases). V lost 7 bases and J lost 4, with 10 bases in between. CDR3 length: 12 residues. Germline CDR1 SNHLY, CDR2 FYNNEI. The CDR3 reads CASIGQLYGYTF. The CDR3 nucleotides are TGTGCCAGCATCGGACAGCTCTATGGCTACACCTTC.

The V and J genes are TRBV5-1 and TRBJ2-7, with D tentatively TRBD1 (5 bases). V was shortened by 3 bases and J by 0 bases, with 16 bases between the two germline ends. Germline V CDR1 and CDR2: SGHRS, YFSETQ. The CDR3 totals 16 residues. The CDR3 is CASSSVADTSSYEQYF. The CDR3, as DNA: TGCGCCAGCAGCTCCGTGGCGGACACGAGCTCCTACGAGCAGTACTTC.

The chain combines TRBV13 with TRBJ1-2; TRBD1 agrees at 9 bases. Trimming cost V 5 bases and J 5 bases; bases outside gene matches: 12. The germline V gene has CDR1 PRHDT and CDR2 FYEKMQ (reference sequence). The CDR3 is 16 residues long. This CDR3 is CASSPGPQGAGYGYTF. CDR3 DNA: TGTGCCAGCAGCCCAGGGCCACAGGGGGCAGGATATGGCTACACCTTC. Drawing the rest from reference TRBV13 and TRBJ1-2, the complete variable domain is AAGVIQSPRHLIKEKRETATLKCYPIPRHDTVYWYQQGPGQDPQFLISFYEKMQSDKGSIPDRFSAQQFSDYHSELNMSSLELGDSALYFCASSPGPQGAGYGYTFGSGTRLTVV.

J is TRBJ1-1 and V is TRBV6-1, with D perhaps TRBD1 (6 bases). This CDR3 has 13 residues. CDR1 MNHNS and CDR2 SASEGT come from the germline V gene. The V gene lost 6 bases and the J gene lost 6 bases, with 14 bases spanning the gap. The CDR3 DNA is TGTGCCAGCAGCGACCAGGGGAGCGCTGAAGCTTTCTTT. Translated, it gives CASSDQGSAEAFF.

This chain links TRBV11-2 with TRBJ2-2; D remains ambiguous. Germline-derived CDR1 and CDR2 are SGHAT and FQNNGV. V lost 5 bases, J lost 1 base, and 11 bases lay in between. The CDR3 consists of 15 residues. Here the CDR3 DNA reads TGTGCCAGCAGCCACCGCGGAGAGAACACCGGGGAGCTGTTTTTT. This translates into CASSHRGENTGELFF.

The chain is built from TRBV4-1 and TRBJ1-4; the match to TRBD1 covers 9 bases. The CDR3 sequence is 16 residues long. J gave up 1 base and V 1 base, and 1 base lay outside the gene matches. The germline V gene encodes CDR1 MGHRA and CDR2 YSYEKL. The CDR3 spells CASSQGQGETNEKLFF. CDR3 sequence (DNA): TGCGCCAGCAGCCAAGGACAGGGGGAAACTAATGAAAAACTGTTTTTT.

CDR3 nucleotide sequence: TGTGCCAGCAGTTACACCTTACAGGGGATGGAATCACCCCTCCACTTT. It specifies CASSYTLQGMESPLHF. This chain links TRBV6-6 with TRBJ1-6, with TRBD1 identical over 7 bases. CDR3 length: 16 amino acids. From germline, CDR1 is MNHNY and CDR2 SVGAGI (reference sequence). With 2 bases clipped from V and 10 bases from J, the junction kept 11 bases outside the gene matches.

This rearrangement joins TRBV7-9 to TRBJ1-1, with D perhaps matching TRBD1 (5 bases). Germline lookup yields CDR1 SEHNR and CDR2 FQNEAQ (reference sequence). Trimming pared 5 bases from V and 3 bases from J, leaving 25 bases between. The CDR3 is 18 residues long. CDR3 sequence (DNA): TGTGCCAGCAGCCCAACACGTGGAGGGGACCACAGCGACACTGAAGCTTTCTTT. It codes for CASSPTRGGDHSDTEAFF.

Of note for this clone: One junction end does not reproduce the germline sequence, and a read error may be involved. The rearrangement links TRBV7-8 to TRBJ1-2; unclear D gene. Germline assignment: CDR1 SGHVS and CDR2 FQNEAQ. This CDR3 has 12 residues. The CDR3 loop is CASSLDGERKYF. The CDR3 nucleotides read TGTGCCAGCAGCTTAGATGGAGAAAGAAAGTACTTC.

V usage is TRBV28 and J usage is TRBJ2-1; TRBD1 matches 7 bases. The V gene end was trimmed by 5 bases and the J gene end by 0 bases; junction bases not matched to a gene: 13. There are 18 residues in the CDR3. CDR1 is MDHEN, CDR2 SYDVKM, per germline. The chain's CDR3 is CASSQRQGQRGSYNEQFF. The CDR3 DNA sequence: TGTGCCAGCAGTCAAAGACAGGGCCAGAGGGGCTCCTACAATGAGCAGTTCTTC.

This clone occurred once. This chain links TRBV27 with TRBJ2-7, with a possible D match to TRBD1 (6 bases). This CDR3 has 13 amino acids. Germline lookup yields CDR1 MNHEY and CDR2 SMNVEV (reference sequence). Trimming pared 5 bases from V and 5 bases from J, leaving 13 bases between. The CDR3 DNA follows: TGTGCCAGCAGTCCCACAGGGCTCCACGAGCAGTACTTC. Its protein product is CASSPTGLHEQYF.

This clone was seen a single time. The rearrangement joins TRBV11-2 to TRBJ2-3; 7 nucleotides match TRBD1. Germline CDR1 reads SGHAT; CDR2 reads FQNNGV. J gave up 3 bases and V 5 bases, and 8 bases lay outside the gene matches. The CDR3 covers 15 residues. The CDR3 loop is CASSPGQEETDTQYF. The CDR3 DNA sequence: TGTGCCAGCAGCCCCGGACAGGAGGAGACAGATACGCAGTATTTT.

The chain recombines TRBV6-6 with TRBJ1-4; no clear D gene. The germline V and J ends were trimmed by 4 bases and 6 bases, with 6 bases remaining between them. From germline, CDR1 is MNHNY and CDR2 SVGAGI (reference sequence). The CDR3 covers 12 residues. CDR3 in DNA: TGTGCCAGCAGTTCCAACTATGAAAAACTGTTTTTT. This sequence encodes CASSSNYEKLFF.

J is TRBJ1-1 and V is TRBV7-9, with a possible D match to TRBD1 (6 bases). This CDR3 has 11 amino acids. Germline CDR1 SEHNR, CDR2 FQNEAQ (reference sequence). V lost 5 bases, J lost 7 bases, and 8 bases lay in between. CDR3 nucleotide sequence: TGTGCCAGCAGCGTACAGGGTGAAGCTTTCTTT. Its protein product is CASSVQGEAFF.